This paragraph reports one TCR beta chain. This record belongs to a study of T-cell memory formation after mild COVID-19. One entry per CDR3 protein, called by TCRdb with MiXCR from the 5' RACE reads. The sample includes 350,000 to 400,000 distinct CDR3 sequences, around an eighth of them seen just once. CDR3 length: 15 amino acids. Germline V lookup: CDR1 MNHEY, CDR2 SVGAGI. The junction had 4 bases not matched to a gene; V was cut back by 0 bases and J by 3 bases. The chain couples TRBV6-5 to TRBJ2-5; 7 positions match TRBD2. This sequence originates from a young man who had mild COVID-19 (a few samples of this study predate the infection). Cell type and time point are not known. Sequencing used PBMCs or a T cell subset sorted from them (not recorded which). The CDR3 is CASSYSQGGKETQYF. The CDR3 nucleotides read TGTGCCAGCAGTTACTCTCAGGGAGGGAAAGAGACCCAGTACTTC.